Shown below are 27 T cell receptor beta chains from a single sample sequenced in a study of breast tumors, draining lymph nodes, adjacent tissues. TCRdb called the multiplex PCR reads again in MiXCR, with one record for every CDR3 protein. The data hold approximately 230,000 distinct CDR3 sequences, with around 34% observed a single time. The lymph nodes were axillary draining lymph nodes from breast cancer patients. Sequenced material: axillary lymph node tissue. These receptor sequences come from a female donor with breast cancer. Some clones in this sample may be carry-over from other donors' samples.

This clonotype has just one count. The rearrangement links TRBV15 to TRBJ2-1; 11 bases are shared with TRBD1. From germline, CDR1 is LNHNV and CDR2 YYDKDF (reference sequence). V trimming: 4 bases; J trimming: 5 bases; junction bases outside the gene matches: 4. The CDR3 has 15 residues. Here the CDR3 reads CATSTGDRGDNEQFF. CDR3 sequence (DNA): TGTGCCACCAGCACCGGGGACAGGGGGGACAATGAGCAGTTCTTC.

This clonotype was detected many times. This rearrangement joins TRBV5-1 to TRBJ2-7, with TRBD1 matching over 9 bases. V shed 2 bases, J shed 5 bases, and the junction held 11 bases outside the gene matches. This CDR3 contains 16 residues. Per germline, CDR1 SGHRS and CDR2 YFSETQ. The CDR3 reads CASSLQGAGGYDEQYF. In DNA form, the CDR3 reads TGCGCCAGCAGCTTACAGGGGGCAGGGGGGTACGACGAGCAGTACTTC.

This clonotype was found many times. The chain has TRBV5-8 and TRBJ1-4; a possible D gene is TRBD1 (5 bases). The CDR3 spans 14 residues. Germline V gene data show CDR1 as SGHTS and CDR2 as YDEGEE. V lost 4 bases to trimming and J lost 6 bases, with 13 bases between them. CDR3: CASSPTPTDEKLFF. The CDR3 nucleotides read TGTGCCAGCAGCCCTACCCCGACAGATGAAAAACTGTTTTTT.

The chain has TRBV4-1 and TRBJ2-7; D might be TRBD1 or TRBD2, each matching 6 bases. The germline V gene encodes CDR1 MGHRA and CDR2 YSYEKL. The CDR3 length is 18 residues. The V end lost 0 bases, the J end lost 0 bases, and 18 bases lay between the germline ends. The CDR3 region is CASSQELAGTRTSYEQYF. CDR3 sequence (DNA): TGCGCCAGCAGCCAAGAACTAGCCGGGACACGCACCTCCTACGAGCAGTACTTC.

In this sample, this clonotype turned up many times. The V gene is TRBV5-1, the J gene TRBJ2-1, with 8 bases aligning to TRBD2. The ends lost 5 bases at V and 7 bases at J; junction bases unmatched: 5. The germline gives CDR1 SGHRS, CDR2 YFSETQ. This CDR3 is 13 amino acids long. CDR3 DNA sequence: TGCGCCAGCAGGGATAGCGGGACGAATGAGCAGTTCTTC. Protein: CASRDSGTNEQFF. Full variable domain (outside the CDR3, taken from reference TRBV5-1 and TRBJ2-1): KAGVTQTPRYLIKTRGQQVTLSCSPISGHRSVSWYQQTPGQGLQFLFEYFSETQRNKGNFPGRFSGRQFSNSRSEMNVSTLELGDSALYLCASRDSGTNEQFFGPGTRLTVL.

The sample holds many counts of this clonotype. The J gene is TRBJ2-5, the V gene TRBV7-9; D remains ambiguous. The V end was cut by 2 bases, the J end by 2 bases, with 6 bases between. Germline CDR1 SEHNR, CDR2 FQNEAQ (reference sequence). The CDR3 sequence is 13 residues long. CDR3 region: CASSLSEQETQYF. For the CDR3, the DNA is TGTGCCAGCAGCTTATCGGAGCAAGAGACCCAGTACTTC.

In its sample, this clonotype was seen many times. The chain carries TRBV4-3 and TRBJ1-2; tentative D call: TRBD1 (5 bases). V was pared by 3 bases and J by 7 bases, with 18 bases between. The CDR3 extends over 15 amino acids. Germline loops: CDR1 LGHNA, CDR2 YSLEER. CDR3 in amino acids: CASSHTGLRGGGYTF. In nucleotides, the CDR3 is TGCGCCAGCAGCCACACGGGACTCAGAGGAGGTGGCTACACCTTC.

This clonotype has ten or more counts. DNA for the CDR3: TGTGCCAGCAGCTTCAAAGCGGGGGGGCCCATCAATGAGCAGTTCTTC. This codes for CASSFKAGGPINEQFF. This chain uses TRBV5-4 with TRBJ2-1; 10 bases map to TRBD2. This CDR3 region has 16 residues. V was clipped by 2 bases and J by 6 bases; unmatched bases: 8. The germline V gene has CDR1 SGHNT and CDR2 YYREEE (reference sequence).

DNA for the CDR3: TGCGCCAGCAGCTCTACTATGAGCGGGGAGCCCCAGTACTTC. This encodes CASSSTMSGEPQYF. The rearrangement links TRBV5-1 to TRBJ2-5; 7 bases line up with TRBD2. Trimming took 3 bases from V and 9 from J; bases not matched to a gene: 11. The CDR3 runs 14 residues. Per germline, CDR1 SGHRS and CDR2 YFSETQ. Filled out from reference TRBV5-1 and TRBJ2-5, the complete variable domain reads KAGVTQTPRYLIKTRGQQVTLSCSPISGHRSVSWYQQTPGQGLQFLFEYFSETQRNKGNFPGRFSGRQFSNSRSEMNVSTLELGDSALYLCASSSTMSGEPQYFGPGTRLLVL.

There are many counts of this clonotype. In DNA, the CDR3 is TGTGCCAGTAGTATACCCCCCGGAAGCGGACAGAAAGATGAAGCTTTCTTT. Its protein product is CASSIPPGSGQKDEAFF. This chain links TRBV19 with TRBJ1-1, with a weak D call TRBD1 (6 bases). V shed 2 bases and J shed 7 bases, with 23 bases lying between them. This CDR3 is 17 amino acids long. Germline V gene data show CDR1 as LNHDA and CDR2 as SQIVND (reference sequence).

Of note for this clonotype: This sequence may be a read error, since a much larger clone differs from it by one base. This sequence joins TRBV9 and TRBJ2-7; TRBD2 agrees at 10 bases. V gave up 0 bases and J gave up 6 bases; unmatched junction bases: 27. Germline CDR1 reads SGDLS; CDR2 reads YYNGEE. The CDR3 contains 22 residues. The CDR3 protein is CASSVGLAGAFSPIPTRGEQYF. The DNA of the CDR3 is TGTGCCAGCAGCGTAGGTCTAGCGGGGGCTTTCTCTCCTATTCCTACGAGGGGCGAGCAGTACTTC.

The chain combines TRBV4-1 with TRBJ2-5, with TRBD2 as a possible D gene (5 bases). CDR1 and CDR2 (germline): MGHRA, YSYEKL. The CDR3 runs 17 residues. V lost 0 bases to trimming and J lost 5 bases, with 19 bases between them. The CDR3 DNA follows: TGCGCCAGCAGCCAAGATTTTGGGTCCTGGAGGAAGGAGACCCAGTACTTC. It translates to CASSQDFGSWRKETQYF.

This clonotype has at least ten counts. The V gene is TRBV19, the J gene TRBJ1-2; 9 positions agree with TRBD1. Germline V lookup: CDR1 LNHDA, CDR2 SQIVND (reference sequence). With V trimmed by 3 bases and J by 5 bases, 1 base remained unmatched. The CDR3 totals 13 residues. CDR3 bases: TGTGCCAGTAGTATCGACAGGGGGTATGGCTACACCTTC. Protein product: CASSIDRGYGYTF.

This clonotype was seen ten or more times. The rearrangement links TRBV2 to TRBJ2-4; a weak D match, TRBD2 (6 bases). The CDR3 is 14 amino acids. V lost 8 bases to trimming and J lost 1 base, with 12 bases between them. Germline-derived CDR1 and CDR2 are SNHLY and FYNNEI. The CDR3 DNA sequence: TGTGCCAGCCGCGGGGATGAGGCCAAAAACATTCAGTACTTC. Amino acids: CASRGDEAKNIQYF.

In its sample, this clonotype was seen many times. V usage is TRBV7-6 and J usage is TRBJ2-2; 12 nucleotides line up with TRBD2. This CDR3 has 19 residues. V lost 5 bases to trimming and J lost 4 bases; unmatched junction nucleotides: 14. Per the germline V gene, CDR1 is SGHVS and CDR2 is FNYEAQ. The CDR3 region is CASSPWLAGGARVTGELFF. The CDR3 nucleotides read TGTGCCAGCAGCCCCTGGCTAGCGGGGGGGGCGCGTGTCACCGGGGAGCTGTTTTTT.

There are many counts of this clonotype. One junction end does not reproduce the germline sequence, and a read error may be involved. The rearrangement links TRBV7-7 to TRBJ2-1; 8 nucleotides agree with TRBD2. There are 16 residues in the CDR3. Germline values: CDR1 SSHAT, CDR2 FNYEAQ (reference sequence). The CDR3 DNA reads TGTGCTAGCAGCTCGACATCAGCGGGAGTAGCGAGTGAGCAGTTCTTC. Translation: CASSSTSAGVASEQFF.

The sample holds many counts of this clonotype. The chain employs TRBV20-1 and TRBJ2-7, with TRBD2 matching 10 bases. The CDR3 extends over 14 amino acids. CDR1 is DFQATT, CDR2 SNEGSKA, per germline (reference sequence). V dropped 4 bases and J dropped 4; count of bases not matched to a gene: 7. CDR3 amino acids: CSATSLAGVYEQYF. CDR3 sequence (DNA): TGCAGTGCTACCTCTCTAGCGGGGGTTTACGAGCAGTACTTC.

This clonotype was counted ten times or more. DNA for the CDR3: TGCAGTGCTAGGTTAGAAGATCCGGGTGAGCAGTTCTTC. This encodes CSARLEDPGEQFF. This chain connects TRBV20-1 to TRBJ2-1; D is undetermined. Trimming took 3 bases from V and 9 from J, leaving 15 bases between them. Germline V gene sequence: CDR1 DFQATT, CDR2 SNEGSKA (reference sequence). This CDR3 region has 13 residues.

There are a few counts of this clonotype. A single base separates this from a much larger clone, so it may be a read error. The chain uses TRBV20-1 and TRBJ2-7; a possible D gene is TRBD2 (5 bases). Germline assignment: CDR1 DFQATT and CDR2 SNEGSKA (reference sequence). The CDR3 contains 13 residues. CDR3 nucleotides: TGCAGTGCTAGCAGTGAGAGGGCTTACGCGCAGTACTTC. Translation gives CSASSERAYAQYF.

V gene TRBV20-1 combines with J gene TRBJ2-3; 10 bases line up with TRBD2. Losses at the gene ends were 4 bases for V and 4 bases for J; bases not matched to a gene: 5. CDR1 and CDR2 from the germline V gene are DFQATT and SNEGSKA (reference sequence). The CDR3 contains 14 residues. CDR3 in DNA: TGCAGTGCTACTACTAGCGGGGTATCAGATACGCAGTATTTT. Translating gives CSATTSGVSDTQYF.

This clonotype was counted ten times or more. The V call is TRBV12-3 or TRBV12-4, the J call TRBJ1-5; perhaps TRBD1 as D (5 bases). The CDR3 loop spans 14 amino acids. V gave up 3 bases and J gave up 6 bases, with 12 bases separating them. The CDR3 region is CASSFQARAQPQHF. The CDR3 region has the DNA TGTGCCAGCAGTTTTCAGGCCAGGGCTCAGCCCCAGCATTTT.

The rearrangement links TRBV3-1 to TRBJ2-2; 9 bases are shared with TRBD2. This CDR3 has 20 amino acids. The V gene end was trimmed by 1 base and the J gene end by 4 bases; junction bases not matched to a gene: 16. Germline V gene sequence: CDR1 LGHDT, CDR2 YNNKEL (reference sequence). CDR3: CASSQVPPSAGGRGTGELFF. The DNA of the CDR3 is TGTGCCAGCAGCCAAGTCCCTCCTTCTGCGGGGGGGCGCGGCACCGGGGAGCTGTTTTTT.

This clonotype was recorded at least ten times. The J gene is TRBJ2-2, the V gene TRBV5-5, with no clear D. The CDR3 contains 15 residues. Germline V gives CDR1 SGHKS, CDR2 YYEKEE (reference sequence). Trimming stripped 0 bases from V and 3 bases from J, with 9 bases between. CDR3 sequence (DNA): TGTGCCAGCAGCTTGGAGAGGAGCTACACCGGGGAGCTGTTTTTT. Translating it yields CASSLERSYTGELFF.

This clonotype was observed many times. V gene TRBV9 combines with J gene TRBJ2-3; D uncertain. Germline V gene lookup returns CDR1 SGDLS and CDR2 YYNGEE. CDR3 length: 15 amino acids. V was cut by 1 base and J by 2 bases, with 11 bases left in between. The CDR3 loop reads CASSVSPNPTDTQYF. CDR3 in DNA: TGTGCCAGCAGCGTATCCCCTAACCCCACAGATACGCAGTATTTT.

This chain uses TRBV24-1 with TRBJ2-2, with 7 nucleotides matching TRBD2. The V gene's germline CDR1 is KGHDR and CDR2 SFDVKD. V lost 4 bases and J lost 1; bases outside the gene matches: 8. The CDR3 is 17 residues long. For the CDR3, the DNA is TGTGCCACCAGTGACCCCAGCGGGACCGAGAACACCGGGGAGCTGTTTTTT. Its translation is CATSDPSGTENTGELFF.

In this sample, this clonotype turned up once. The gene calls are TRBV6-5 and TRBJ1-4; D is perhaps TRBD1 (5 bases). Germline CDR1 MNHEY, CDR2 SVGAGI. V lost 6 bases to trimming and J lost 1 base, with 9 bases between them. The CDR3 loop spans 14 amino acids. The CDR3 here is CASRTGLTNEKLFF. The CDR3 DNA is TGTGCCAGCAGGACGGGACTAACTAATGAAAAACTGTTTTTT.

The chain recombines TRBV10-3 with TRBJ1-3, with 10 bases lining up with TRBD1. V lost 4 bases, J lost 7 bases, and 4 bases stayed unmatched. The V gene's germline CDR1 is ENHRY and CDR2 SYGVKD. This CDR3 comprises 14 residues. This chain's CDR3 is CAISGQGAENTIYF. In DNA, the CDR3 is TGTGCCATCAGTGGACAGGGGGCCGAGAACACCATATATTTT.